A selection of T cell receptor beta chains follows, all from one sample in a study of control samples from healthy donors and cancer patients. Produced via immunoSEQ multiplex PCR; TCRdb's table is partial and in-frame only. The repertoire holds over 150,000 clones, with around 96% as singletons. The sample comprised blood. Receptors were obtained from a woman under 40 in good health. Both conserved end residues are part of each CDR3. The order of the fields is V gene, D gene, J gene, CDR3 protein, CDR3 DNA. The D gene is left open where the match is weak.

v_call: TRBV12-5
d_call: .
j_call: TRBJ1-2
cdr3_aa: CASGLAPGEDGYTF
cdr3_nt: TGTGCTAGTGGTTTGGCCCCAGGGGAGGATGGCTACACCTTC

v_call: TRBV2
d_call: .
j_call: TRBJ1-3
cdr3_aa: CASSVLILNTIYF
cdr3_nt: TGTGCCAGCAGTGTACTGATCCTAAACACCATATATTTT

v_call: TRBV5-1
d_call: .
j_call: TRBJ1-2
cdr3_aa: CASSSTPSGHTSYGYTF
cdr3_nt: TGCGCCAGCAGCTCGACACCCTCGGGACACACTAGCTATGGCTACACCTTC

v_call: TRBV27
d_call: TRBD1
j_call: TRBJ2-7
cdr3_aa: CASSQTGGHTSYEQYF
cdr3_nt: TGTGCCAGCAGTCAAACAGGGGGCCACACCTCCTACGAGCAGTACTTC

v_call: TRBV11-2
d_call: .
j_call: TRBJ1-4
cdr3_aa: CASSSLRVTNEKLFF
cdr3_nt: TGTGCCAGCAGCTCTTTGCGGGTAACTAATGAAAAACTGTTTTTT

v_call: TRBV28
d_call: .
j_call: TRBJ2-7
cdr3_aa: CASSLRSGRAYEQYF
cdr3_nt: TGTGCCAGCAGTTTAAGGTCGGGCAGAGCCTACGAGCAGTACTTC

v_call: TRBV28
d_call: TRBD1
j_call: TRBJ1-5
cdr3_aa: CASSLDRGNQPQHF
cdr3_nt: TGTGCCAGCAGTTTAGACAGGGGAAATCAGCCCCAGCATTTT

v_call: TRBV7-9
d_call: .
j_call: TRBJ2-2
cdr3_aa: CASSSPSAIGTFTGELFF
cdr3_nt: TGTGCCAGCAGCTCTCCCTCGGCGATAGGAACGTTTACCGGGGAGCTGTTTTTT

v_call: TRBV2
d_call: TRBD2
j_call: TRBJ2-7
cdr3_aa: CASSALTGTSGRNYEQYF
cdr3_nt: TGTGCCAGCAGTGCACTAACCGGGACTAGCGGGAGAAACTACGAGCAGTACTTC

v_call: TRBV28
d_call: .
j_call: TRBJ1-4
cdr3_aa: CASSSPGSTNEKLFF
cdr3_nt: TGTGCCAGCAGTTCTCCAGGGTCTACTAATGAAAAACTGTTTTTT

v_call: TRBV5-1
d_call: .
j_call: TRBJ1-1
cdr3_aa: CASSLKGTTEAFF
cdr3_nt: TGCGCCAGCAGCTTGAAAGGGACCACTGAAGCTTTCTTT

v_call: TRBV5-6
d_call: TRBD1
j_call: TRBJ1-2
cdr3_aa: CASSPRTGLYGYTF
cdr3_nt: TGTGCCAGCAGCCCCAGGACAGGGCTCTATGGCTACACCTTC

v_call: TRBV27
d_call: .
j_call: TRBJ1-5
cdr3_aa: CASSHIGGYNQPQHF
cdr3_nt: TGTGCCAGCAGCCATATTGGAGGGTACAATCAGCCCCAGCATTTT

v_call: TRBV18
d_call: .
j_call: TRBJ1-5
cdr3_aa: CASSPTNSNQPQHF
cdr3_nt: TGTGCCAGCTCACCGACTAATAGCAATCAGCCCCAGCATTTT

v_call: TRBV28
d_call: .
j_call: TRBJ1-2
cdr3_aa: CATRTLLGGGIFFGYTF
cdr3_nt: TGTGCCACCCGGACCCTCCTTGGCGGGGGCATTTTCTTTGGCTACACCTTC

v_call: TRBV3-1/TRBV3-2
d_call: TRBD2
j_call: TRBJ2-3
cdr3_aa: CASSQPSGLAGEDTQYF
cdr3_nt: TGTGCCAGCAGCCAACCTAGCGGACTAGCGGGGGAAGATACGCAGTATTTT

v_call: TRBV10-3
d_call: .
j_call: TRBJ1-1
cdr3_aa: CATSSGLLNTEAFF
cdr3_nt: TGTGCCACATCAAGCGGCCTGCTGAACACTGAAGCTTTCTTT

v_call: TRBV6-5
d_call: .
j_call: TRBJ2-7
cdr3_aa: CASRQTRDNRGQYF
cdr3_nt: TGTGCCAGCAGACAAACCCGGGACAACCGAGGGCAGTACTTC

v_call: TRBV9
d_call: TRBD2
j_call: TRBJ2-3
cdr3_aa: CASSGLAGGRSTDTQYF
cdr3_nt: TGTGCCAGCAGCGGACTAGCGGGGGGCCGAAGCACAGATACGCAGTATTTT

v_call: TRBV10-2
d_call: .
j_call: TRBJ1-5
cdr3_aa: CASSERGGRGSNQPQHF
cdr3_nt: TGCGCCAGCAGTGAGAGGGGGGGGCGGGGTAGCAATCAGCCCCAGCATTTT

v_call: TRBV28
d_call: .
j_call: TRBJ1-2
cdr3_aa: CASTSVGWYGYTF
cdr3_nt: TGTGCCAGCACTTCCGTCGGTTGGTATGGCTACACCTTC

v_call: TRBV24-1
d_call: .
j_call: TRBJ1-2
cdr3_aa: CATSDPGYGYTF
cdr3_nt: TGTGCCACCAGTGACCCAGGCTATGGCTACACCTTC

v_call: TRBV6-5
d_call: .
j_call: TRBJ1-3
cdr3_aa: CASSNQENTIYF
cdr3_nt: TGTGCCAGCAGCAACCAGGAAAACACCATATATTTT

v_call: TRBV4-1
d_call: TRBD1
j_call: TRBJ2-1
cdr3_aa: CASSQPLDRGWDEQFF
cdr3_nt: TGCGCCAGCAGCCAACCCCTCGACAGGGGTTGGGATGAGCAGTTCTTC